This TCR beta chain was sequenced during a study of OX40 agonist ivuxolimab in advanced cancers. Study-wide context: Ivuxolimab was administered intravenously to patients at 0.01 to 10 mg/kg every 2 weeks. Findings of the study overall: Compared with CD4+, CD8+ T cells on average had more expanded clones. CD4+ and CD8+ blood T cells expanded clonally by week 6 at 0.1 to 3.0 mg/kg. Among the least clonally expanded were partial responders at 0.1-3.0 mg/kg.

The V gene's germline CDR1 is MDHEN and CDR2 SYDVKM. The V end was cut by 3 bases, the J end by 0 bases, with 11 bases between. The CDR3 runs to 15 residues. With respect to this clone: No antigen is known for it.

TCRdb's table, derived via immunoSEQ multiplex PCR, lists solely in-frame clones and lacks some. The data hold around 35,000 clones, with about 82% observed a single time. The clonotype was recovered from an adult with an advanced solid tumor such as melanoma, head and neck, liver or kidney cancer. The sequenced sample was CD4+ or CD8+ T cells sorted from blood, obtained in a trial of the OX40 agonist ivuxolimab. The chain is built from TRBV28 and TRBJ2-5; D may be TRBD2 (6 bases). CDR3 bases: TGTGCCAGCAGTTTGGGGGACTGGCACCAAGAGACCCAGTACTTC. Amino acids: CASSLGDWHQETQYF. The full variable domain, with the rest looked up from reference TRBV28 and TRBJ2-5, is DVKVTQSSRYLVKRTGEKVFLECVQDMDHENMFWYRQDPGLGLRLIYFSYDVKMKEKGDIPEGYSVSREKKERFSLILESASTNQTSMYLCASSLGDWHQETQYFGPGTRLLVL.